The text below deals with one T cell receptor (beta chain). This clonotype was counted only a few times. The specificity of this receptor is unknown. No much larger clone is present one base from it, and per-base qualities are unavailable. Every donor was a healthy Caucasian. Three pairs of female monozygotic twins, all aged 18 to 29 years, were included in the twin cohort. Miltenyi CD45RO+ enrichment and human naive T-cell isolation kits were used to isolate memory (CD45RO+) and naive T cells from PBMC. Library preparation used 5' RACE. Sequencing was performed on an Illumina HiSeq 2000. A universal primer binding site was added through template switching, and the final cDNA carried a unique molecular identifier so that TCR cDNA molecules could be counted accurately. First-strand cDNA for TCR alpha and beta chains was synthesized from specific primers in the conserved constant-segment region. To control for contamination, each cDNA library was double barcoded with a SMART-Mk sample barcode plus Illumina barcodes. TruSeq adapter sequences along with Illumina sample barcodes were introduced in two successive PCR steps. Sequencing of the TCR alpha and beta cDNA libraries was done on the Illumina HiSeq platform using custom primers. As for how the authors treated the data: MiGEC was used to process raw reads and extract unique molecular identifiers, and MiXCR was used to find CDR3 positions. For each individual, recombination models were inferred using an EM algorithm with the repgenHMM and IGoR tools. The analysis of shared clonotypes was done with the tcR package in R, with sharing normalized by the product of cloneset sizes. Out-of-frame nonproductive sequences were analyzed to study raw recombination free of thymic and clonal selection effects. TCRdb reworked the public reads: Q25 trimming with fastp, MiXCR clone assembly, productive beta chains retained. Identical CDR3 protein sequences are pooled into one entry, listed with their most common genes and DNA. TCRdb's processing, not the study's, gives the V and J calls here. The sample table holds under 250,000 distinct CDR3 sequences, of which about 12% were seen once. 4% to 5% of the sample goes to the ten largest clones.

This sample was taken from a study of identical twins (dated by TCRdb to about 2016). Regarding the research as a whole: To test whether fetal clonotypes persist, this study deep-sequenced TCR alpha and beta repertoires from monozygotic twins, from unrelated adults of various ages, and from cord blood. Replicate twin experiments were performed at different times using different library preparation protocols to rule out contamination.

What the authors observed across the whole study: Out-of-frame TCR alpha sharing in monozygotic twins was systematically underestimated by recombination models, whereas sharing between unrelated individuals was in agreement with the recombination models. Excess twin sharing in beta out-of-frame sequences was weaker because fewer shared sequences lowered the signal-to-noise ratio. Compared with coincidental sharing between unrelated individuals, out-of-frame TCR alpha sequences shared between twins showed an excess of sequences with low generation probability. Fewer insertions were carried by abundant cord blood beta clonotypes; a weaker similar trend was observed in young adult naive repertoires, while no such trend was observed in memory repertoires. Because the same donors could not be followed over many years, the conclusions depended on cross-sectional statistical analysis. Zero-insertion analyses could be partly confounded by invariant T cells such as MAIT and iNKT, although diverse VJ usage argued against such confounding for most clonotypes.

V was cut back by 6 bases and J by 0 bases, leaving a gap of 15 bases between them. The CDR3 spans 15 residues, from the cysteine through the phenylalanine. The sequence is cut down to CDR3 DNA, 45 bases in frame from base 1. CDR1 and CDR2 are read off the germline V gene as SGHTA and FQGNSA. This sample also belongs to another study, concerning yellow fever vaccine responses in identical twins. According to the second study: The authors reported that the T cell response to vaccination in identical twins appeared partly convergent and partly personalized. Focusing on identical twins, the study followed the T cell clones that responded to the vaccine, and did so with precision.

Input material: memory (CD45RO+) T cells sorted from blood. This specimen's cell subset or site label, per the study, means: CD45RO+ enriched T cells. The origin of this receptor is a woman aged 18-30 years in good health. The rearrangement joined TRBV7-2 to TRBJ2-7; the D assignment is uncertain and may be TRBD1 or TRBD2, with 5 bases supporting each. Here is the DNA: TGTGCCAGCAGTCGGGACCTCAAAAGCTCCTACGAGCAGTACTTC. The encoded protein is CASSRDLKSSYEQYF.